Below are 11 T cell receptor beta chains sequenced from a single sample in a study of CD8 T cells in Susac syndrome. Reverse transcription of roughly 0.5 to 1 ug RNA was carried out with random hexamers. TCRdb re-called the immunoSEQ multiplex PCR reads with MiXCR, one entry per CDR3 protein. The sample records 180,000 or so distinct CDR3 sequences, roughly 96% being singletons. Sequencing used CD4+ T cells from PBMCs. The receptors were sampled from a human donor in good health.

This clonotype was picked up one time. V and J are TRBV20-1 and TRBJ1-6; tentative D call: TRBD1 (6 bases). V lost 6 bases to trimming and J lost 5 bases, with 11 bases between them. There are 13 residues in the CDR3. Germline assignment: CDR1 DFQATT and CDR2 SNEGSKA (reference sequence). The CDR3 reads CSAEGGNNSPLHF. The CDR3, as DNA: TGCAGTGCCGAGGGGGGTAATAATTCACCCCTCCACTTT.

The chain couples TRBV7-2 to TRBJ2-7, with D uncertain. CDR1 SGHTA and CDR2 FQGNSA come from the germline V gene. This CDR3 spans 14 amino acids. V was cut by 5 bases and J by 3 bases, with 14 bases left in between. This CDR3 is CASSPRIDGYEQYF. CDR3 sequence (DNA): TGTGCCAGCAGCCCCCGTATCGACGGCTACGAGCAGTACTTC.

The chain employs TRBV20-1 and TRBJ2-7, with 8 bases fitting TRBD1. The germline gives CDR1 DFQATT, CDR2 SNEGSKA (reference sequence). Trimming removed 6 bases from V and 5 bases from J; junction bases left unmatched: 6. This CDR3 spans 12 amino acids. As DNA, the CDR3 is TGCAGTGCCCAGGGGGCGGTTAACGAGCAGTACGTC. Translation: CSAQGAVNEQYV.

This chain joins TRBV20-1 and TRBJ1-2; unclear D gene. Looked up from germline, CDR1 is DFQATT and CDR2 is SNEGSKA (reference sequence). The CDR3 covers 13 residues. The ends were cut back, 0 bases at V and 6 bases at J, with 11 bases in the middle. CDR3 coding DNA: TGCAGTGCTAGAGATCTCCTAAGGGATGGCTACACCTTC. Translating it yields CSARDLLRDGYTF.

This sequence joins TRBV7-9 and TRBJ1-1, with no clear D. The V gene lost 9 bases and the J gene lost 0 bases, with 23 bases spanning the gap. CDR3 length: 17 residues. CDR1 SEHNR and CDR2 FQNEAQ come from the germline V gene (reference sequence). The CDR3 region is CARDQLAGVGMNTEAFF. CDR3 sequence (DNA): TGTGCCAGAGACCAATTGGCCGGGGTAGGGATGAACACTGAAGCTTTCTTT.

The chain links TRBV20-1 to TRBJ1-2; D gene uncertain. The V end lost 6 bases, the J end lost 4 bases, and 18 bases lay between the germline ends. There are 14 residues in the CDR3. In germline, CDR1 is DFQATT, CDR2 SNEGSKA (reference sequence). For the CDR3, the DNA is TGCAGTGCCAAGGCTGCTTCGCGGGCCTATGGCTACACCTTC. As protein: CSAKAASRAYGYTF.

V gene TRBV24-1 combines with J gene TRBJ2-1, with D tentatively TRBD1 (5 bases). Trimming took 9 bases from V and 10 from J, leaving 12 bases between them. CDR1 KGHDR and CDR2 SFDVKD come from the germline V gene. This CDR3 comprises 11 residues. CDR3 region: CATGRAEEQFF. In DNA, the CDR3 is TGTGCCACCGGCAGGGCGGAGGAGCAGTTCTTC.

The genes are TRBV12-3 or TRBV12-4 and TRBJ2-2; no definite D call. Trimming took off 1 base at V and 2 bases at J, with 5 bases between the two ends. This CDR3 has 14 residues. This CDR3 is CASSLGKNTGELFF. CDR3 in DNA: TGTGCCAGCAGTTTAGGGAAAAACACCGGGGAGCTGTTTTTT.

J is TRBJ2-1 and V is TRBV12-3 or TRBV12-4, with unresolved D. V lost 8 bases, J lost 7 bases, and 15 bases lay in between. The CDR3 consists of 13 residues. Written as DNA, the CDR3 is TGTGCCAGCGGCAGGACCGCCTGGAATGAGCAGTTCTTC. This translates into CASGRTAWNEQFF.

The chain joins TRBV2 to TRBJ2-7; TRBD1 is a possible D gene (6 bases). V was pared by 6 bases and J by 2 bases, with 14 bases between. The CDR3 is 14 amino acids. From germline, CDR1 is SNHLY and CDR2 FYNNEI. The CDR3 DNA follows: TGTGCCAGCAGCCCGAACAGGGTTCCCTACGAGCAGTACTTC. Translating gives CASSPNRVPYEQYF.

The chain employs TRBV12-3 or TRBV12-4 and TRBJ1-6; TRBD1 matches 7 bases. This CDR3 is built from 14 residues. After removal of 3 bases from V and 7 bases from J, the junction contained 3 bases not matched to a gene. The CDR3 sequence: CASSFGQVNSPLHF. CDR3 bases: TGTGCCAGCAGTTTCGGACAGGTGAATTCACCCCTCCACTTT.